A single sample is the source of the 4 T cell receptor beta chains below, sequenced in a study of metastatic and nonmetastatic thyroid tumors. Patients had received no treatment of any kind before thyroid surgery. Via MiXCR, TCRdb re-called the PCR reads. The table lists 30,000 to 35,000 clones, 25% to 30% of them singletons, with 7.8% in the top ten. The material sequenced was blood. Source of these receptors: a female donor with papillary thyroid cancer or a benign thyroid nodule (not recorded which). Some clones in this sample may be carry-over from other donors' samples.

This clone was recorded a few times. The chain employs TRBV6-1 and TRBJ1-2; a weak D match, TRBD1 (6 bases). V lost 5 bases, J lost 4 bases, and 17 bases lay in between. The CDR3 runs 15 residues. Germline V gives CDR1 MNHNS, CDR2 SASEGT. The CDR3 DNA sequence: TGTGCCAGCAGTTCCCGGGGAGGGGGGACCTATGGCTACACCTTC. Amino acid sequence: CASSSRGGGTYGYTF.

This clone has just a few counts. V and J are TRBV5-5 and TRBJ1-5; 8 bases are a match to TRBD1. The CDR3 extends over 13 amino acids. Looked up from germline, CDR1 is SGHKS and CDR2 is YYEKEE (reference sequence). Trimming took 1 base from V and 6 from J; bases not matched to a gene: 0. CDR3 loop: CASSLTGGQPQHF. Written as DNA, the CDR3 is TGTGCCAGCAGCTTGACAGGGGGTCAGCCCCAGCATTTT. Combining the CDR3 with reference TRBV5-5 and TRBJ1-5 gives the whole variable domain DAGVTQSPTHLIKTRGQQVTLRCSPISGHKSVSWYQQVLGQGPQFIFQYYEKEERGRGNFPDRFSARQFPNYSSELNVNALLLGDSALYLCASSLTGGQPQHFGDGTRLSIL.

This clone was detected many times. CDR3 region: CASEDPNQPQHF. The CDR3 DNA reads as TGTGCCAGTGAGGACCCCAATCAGCCCCAGCATTTT. V gene TRBV19 combines with J gene TRBJ1-5; D is ambiguous. This CDR3 is built from 12 residues. CDR1 and CDR2 (germline): LNHDA, SQIVND (reference sequence). Trimming cost V 8 bases and J 3 bases, with 8 bases left between them.

This sequence joins TRBV28 and TRBJ1-5; perhaps TRBD1 as D (6 bases). Germline V gene data show CDR1 as MDHEN and CDR2 as SYDVKM. The CDR3 has 16 amino acids. V was pared by 5 bases and J by 8 bases, with 22 bases between. The CDR3 DNA follows: TGTGCCAGCAGTAATCGCTCCTGGGGGCTAGGGAAGCCCCAGCATTTT. Its protein product is CASSNRSWGLGKPQHF.